The rows below give T cell receptor beta chains drawn from one sample of a study of beta chain features in type 1 diabetes. The protocol was immunoSEQ multiplex PCR, while the TCRdb copy is restricted to in-frame clones and leaves out a portion. The sample includes 300,000 to 450,000 clones, about 20% of them seen just once. The specimen sequenced was naive CD4+ T cells from blood. Receptor source: a woman aged 18 to 35 in good health. Each CDR3 is given with its conserved first and last residue. Fields, in order: clone size, V gene, D gene, J gene, CDR3 DNA, CDR3 protein. The D gene is left open where the match is weak. Size is stated for part of the rows, as once, few or many counts, or as a class when the clone is expanded.

-	TRBV27	-	TRBJ2-5	TGTGCCAGCAGTCAACAGGGATTACAGACCCAGTACTTC	CASSQQGLQTQYF
-	TRBV30	TRBD1	TRBJ2-2	TGTGCCTGGAGCCCGACAGGGGCCCGATGGGCCGGGGAGCTGTTTTTT	CAWSPTGARWAGELFF
few	TRBV4-1	TRBD2	TRBJ2-1	TGCGCCAGCAGCCAAGATCCCACTAGCGGGTCGCGTTTCAATGAGCAGTTCTTC	CASSQDPTSGSRFNEQFF
-	TRBV25-1	-	TRBJ1-5	TGTGCCAGCCAACAGGGCCCCAATCAGCCCCAGCATTTT	CASQQGPNQPQHF
-	TRBV9	TRBD1	TRBJ2-1	TGTGCCAGCACCAAATCCGGGACAGCAGGGGAAAACGGCAATGAGCAGTTCTTC	CASTKSGTAGENGNEQFF
-	TRBV27	-	TRBJ1-1	TGTGCCAGCAGTTTGAAAGGGGAAACTGAAGCTTTCTTT	CASSLKGETEAFF
-	TRBV4-1	TRBD1	TRBJ2-7	TGCGCCAGCGCACGATCCGGGACAGCTCCCTACGAGCAGTACTTC	CASARSGTAPYEQYF
-	TRBV18	TRBD1	TRBJ2-1	TGTGCCAGCTCACCGACAGGGAATGAGCAGTTCTTC	CASSPTGNEQFF
-	TRBV6-6	TRBD2	TRBJ2-3	TGTGCCAGCACCCCAAGAGCGGGAGGGGTGACAGATACGCAGTATTTT	CASTPRAGGVTDTQYF
few	TRBV29-1	-	TRBJ1-4	TGCAGCGTTGAACGACAGGTTGGCGAAAAACTGTTTTTT	CSVERQVGEKLFF
-	TRBV7-6	TRBD2	TRBJ2-7	TGTGCCAGCGGGCCTAGGGCGGGGGACTCCTACGAGCAGTACTTC	CASGPRAGDSYEQYF
-	TRBV5-4	TRBD1	TRBJ2-3	TGTGCCAGCAGCACCCGGGACAGGGGCATTTGGGCGCAGTATTTT	CASSTRDRGIWAQYF
-	TRBV14	-	TRBJ2-3	TGTGCCAGCAGCCAAGATGCGGCCCAGCAGTATTTT	CASSQDAAQQYF
-	TRBV15	-	TRBJ2-1	TGTGCCACCAGCAGAGATCCCAGGGGAAGCTACAATGAGCAGTTCTTC	CATSRDPRGSYNEQFF
-	TRBV7-9	TRBD1	TRBJ1-5	TGTGCCAGCGACAGGGAATCTGAGCCCCAGCATTTT	CASDRESEPQHF
-	TRBV5-1	-	TRBJ2-1	TGCGCCAGCAGCGGGCTGACAGGGACTTACAATGAGCAGTTCTTC	CASSGLTGTYNEQFF
few	TRBV20-1	-	TRBJ2-7	TGCAGTGCTATAGACCTTTACGAGCAGTACTTC	CSAIDLYEQYF